The clone carrying this TCR beta chain has at least ten counts. What it recognizes is unknown. TCRdb fed the 5' RACE reads into MiXCR, producing one record per CDR3 protein. The sample has roughly 130,000 distinct CDR3 sequences, roughly 7.3% seen once; the top ten hold about 12%. Germline V gene sequence: CDR1 SGHTA, CDR2 FQGNSA. The CDR3 totals 16 residues. V was pared by 3 bases and J by 1 base, with 6 bases of the junction left unmatched. These data originate in a study of CD8 T cells in ankylosing spondylitis. The study, taken as a whole, reports: Significant enrichment of disease-linked clones was reported in matched ankylosing spondylitis synovial fluid. A TCR beta motif of roughly 8 highly homologous variants seemed to mark ankylosing spondylitis blood.

This receptor was identified in a male donor with ankylosing spondylitis or in good health (not recorded which). Sample: blood, either unsorted or a sorted T cell fraction (not recorded which). The chain joins TRBV7-2 to TRBJ2-3, with TRBD1 identical over 8 bases. The CDR3 region has the DNA TGTGCCAGCAGCTTTGCGGCAGGGGGCGGCACAGATACGCAGTATTTT. This codes for CASSFAAGGGTDTQYF.